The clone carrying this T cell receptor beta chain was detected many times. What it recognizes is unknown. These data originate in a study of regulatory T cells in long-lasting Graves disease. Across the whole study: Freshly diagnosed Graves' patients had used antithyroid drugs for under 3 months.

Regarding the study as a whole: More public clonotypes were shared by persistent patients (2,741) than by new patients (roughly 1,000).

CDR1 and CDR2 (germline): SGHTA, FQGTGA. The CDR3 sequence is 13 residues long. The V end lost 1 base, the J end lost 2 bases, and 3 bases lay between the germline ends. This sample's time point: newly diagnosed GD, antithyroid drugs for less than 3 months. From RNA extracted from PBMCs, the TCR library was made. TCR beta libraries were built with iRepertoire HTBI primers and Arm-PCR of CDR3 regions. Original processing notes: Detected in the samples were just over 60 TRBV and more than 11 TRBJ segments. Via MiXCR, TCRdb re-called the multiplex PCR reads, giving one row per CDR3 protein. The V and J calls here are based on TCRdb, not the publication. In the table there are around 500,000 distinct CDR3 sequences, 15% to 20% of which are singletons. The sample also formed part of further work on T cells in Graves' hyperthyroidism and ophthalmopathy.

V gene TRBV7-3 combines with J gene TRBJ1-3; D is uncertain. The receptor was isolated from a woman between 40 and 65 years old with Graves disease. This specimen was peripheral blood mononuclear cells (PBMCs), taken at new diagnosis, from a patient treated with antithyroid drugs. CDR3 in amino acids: CASSLIAGNTIYF. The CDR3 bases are TGTGCCAGCAGCTTAATTGCTGGAAACACCATATATTTT.